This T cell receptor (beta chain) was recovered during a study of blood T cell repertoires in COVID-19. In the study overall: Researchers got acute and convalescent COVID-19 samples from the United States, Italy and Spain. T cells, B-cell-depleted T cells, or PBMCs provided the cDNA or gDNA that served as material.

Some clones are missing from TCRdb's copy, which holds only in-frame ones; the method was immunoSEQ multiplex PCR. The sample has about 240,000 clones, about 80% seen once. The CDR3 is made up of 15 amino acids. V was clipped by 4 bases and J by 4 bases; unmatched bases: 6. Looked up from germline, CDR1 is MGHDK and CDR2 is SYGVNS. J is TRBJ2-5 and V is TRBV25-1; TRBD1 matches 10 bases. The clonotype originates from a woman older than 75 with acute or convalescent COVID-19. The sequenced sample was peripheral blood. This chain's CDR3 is CASSAGQGVSETQYF. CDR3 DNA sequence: TGTGCCAGCAGTGCCGGACAGGGGGTATCAGAGACCCAGTACTTC.